A single sample gave rise to the 4 T cell receptor beta chains below, sequenced in a study of blood T cell repertoires in COVID-19 (TCRdb year 2020). Libraries were prepared through the immunoSEQ multiplex PCR assay. TCRdb obtained this table from immuneACCESS and retained in-frame rearrangements with V and J assigned. These tables miss some clones; where compared with another copy, unresolved V genes account for less than half of the shortfall, and the remainder is unexplained. This sample comprises roughly 79,000 clones, about 83% of them detected only once. The top ten clones comprise around 3.3% of the sample. Sequenced input: peripheral blood. The source of these receptors is a man aged 50-60 years with acute or convalescent COVID-19.

This chain connects TRBV28 to TRBJ2-5; tentative D call: TRBD1 (6 bases). V was cut by 1 base and J by 5 bases, with 26 bases left in between. Germline lookup yields CDR1 MDHEN and CDR2 SYDVKM. The CDR3 is made up of 19 amino acids. The CDR3, as DNA: TGTGCCAGCAGTTTATCTAAAAGGGGGTGGGGCAGGGAGAGGGAGACCCAGTACTTC. Amino acid sequence: CASSLSKRGWGRERETQYF.

This chain uses TRBV4-3 with TRBJ1-2; no reliable D call. V dropped 1 base and J dropped 8 bases, with 8 bases sitting between them. CDR1 and CDR2 (germline): LGHNA, YSLEER. The CDR3 contains 12 residues. The CDR3 spells CASSQAGRGYTF. The CDR3 nucleotides are TGCGCCAGCAGCCAAGCTGGCCGAGGCTACACCTTC.

CDR3 sequence reads: CASSRRASGGYNEQFF. The CDR3 bases are TGCGCCAGCAGCCGGAGGGCTAGCGGGGGTTACAATGAGCAGTTCTTC. The genes are TRBV5-1 and TRBJ2-1, with TRBD2 matching 10 bases. Trimming at V came to 4 bases and at J to 4 bases, leaving 8 bases not matched to a gene. The CDR3 has 16 amino acids. Germline values: CDR1 SGHRS, CDR2 YFSETQ.

This chain uses TRBV11-2 with TRBJ2-7; possible D gene TRBD2, 6 bases. This CDR3 is 14 amino acids long. With 4 bases removed from V and 7 bases from J, the gap between germline ends came to 17 bases. Germline V gene lookup returns CDR1 SGHAT and CDR2 FQNNGV. This CDR3 is CASSSDLGGLEQYF. The CDR3 bases are TGTGCCAGCAGCTCGGACCTCGGGGGTCTAGAGCAGTACTTC.